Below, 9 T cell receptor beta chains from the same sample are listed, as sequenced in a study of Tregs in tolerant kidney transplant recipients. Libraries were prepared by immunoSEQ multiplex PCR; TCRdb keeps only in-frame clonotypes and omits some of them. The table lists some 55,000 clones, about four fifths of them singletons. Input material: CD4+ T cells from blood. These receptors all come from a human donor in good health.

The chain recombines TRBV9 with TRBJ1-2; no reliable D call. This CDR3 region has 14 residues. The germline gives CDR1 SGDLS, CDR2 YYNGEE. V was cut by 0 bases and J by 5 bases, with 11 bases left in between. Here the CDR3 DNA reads TGTGCCAGCAGCGTAGGGGCAGGCCAATATGGCTACACCTTC. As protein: CASSVGAGQYGYTF.

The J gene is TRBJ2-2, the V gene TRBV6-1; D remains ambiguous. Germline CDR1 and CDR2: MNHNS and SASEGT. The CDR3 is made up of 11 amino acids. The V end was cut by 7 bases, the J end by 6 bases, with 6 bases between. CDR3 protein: CASNEAGELFF. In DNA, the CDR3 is TGTGCCAGCAATGAGGCCGGGGAGCTGTTTTTT.

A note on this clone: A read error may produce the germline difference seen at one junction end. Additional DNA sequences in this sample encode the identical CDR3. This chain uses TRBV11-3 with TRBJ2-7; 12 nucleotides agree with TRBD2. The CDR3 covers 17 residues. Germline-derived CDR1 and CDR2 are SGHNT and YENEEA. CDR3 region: CASSLGRLAGVLYEQYF. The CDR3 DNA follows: TGTGCCAGCAGCTTAGGGAGACTAGCGGGAGTGCTCTACGAGCAGTATTTC. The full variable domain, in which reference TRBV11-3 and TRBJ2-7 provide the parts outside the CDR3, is EAGVVQSPRYKIIEKKQPVAFWCNPISGHNTLYWYLQNLGQGPELLIRYENEEAVDDSQLPKDRFSAERLKGVDSTLKIQPAELGDSAVYLCASSLGRLAGVLYEQYFGPGTRLTVT.

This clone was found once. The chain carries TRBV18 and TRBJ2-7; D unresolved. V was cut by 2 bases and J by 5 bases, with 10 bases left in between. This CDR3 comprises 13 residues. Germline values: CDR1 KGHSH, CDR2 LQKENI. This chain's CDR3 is CASSPVRLNEQYF. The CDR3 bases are TGTGCCAGCTCACCAGTGCGTTTGAACGAGCAGTACTTC.

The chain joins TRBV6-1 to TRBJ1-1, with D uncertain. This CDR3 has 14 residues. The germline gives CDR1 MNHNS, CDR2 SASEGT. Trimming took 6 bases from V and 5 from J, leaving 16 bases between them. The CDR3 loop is CASRRTALGTEAFF. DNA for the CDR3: TGTGCCAGCAGGAGAACTGCACTGGGTACTGAAGCTTTCTTT.

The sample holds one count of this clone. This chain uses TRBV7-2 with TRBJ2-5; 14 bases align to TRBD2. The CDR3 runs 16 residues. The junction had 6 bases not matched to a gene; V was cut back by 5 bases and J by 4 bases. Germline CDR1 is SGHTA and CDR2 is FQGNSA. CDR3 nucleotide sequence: TGTGCCAGCAGCACCAGACTAGCGGGAGGGGGAGAGACCCAGTACTTC. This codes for CASSTRLAGGGETQYF.

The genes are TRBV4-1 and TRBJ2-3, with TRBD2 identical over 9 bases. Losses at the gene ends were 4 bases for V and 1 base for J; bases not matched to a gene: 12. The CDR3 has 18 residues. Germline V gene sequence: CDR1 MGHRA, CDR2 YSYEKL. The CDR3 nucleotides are TGCGCCAGCAGCCCCGGGGGCGGGAGGGCCCCCCGCACAGATACGCAGTATTTT. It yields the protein CASSPGGGRAPRTDTQYF.

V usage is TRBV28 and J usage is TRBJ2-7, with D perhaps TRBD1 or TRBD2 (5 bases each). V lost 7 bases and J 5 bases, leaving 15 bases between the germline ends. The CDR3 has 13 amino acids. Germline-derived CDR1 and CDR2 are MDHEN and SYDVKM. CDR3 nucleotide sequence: TGTGCCAGCATTGCGTGGGACGGAAACGAGCAGTACTTC. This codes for CASIAWDGNEQYF.

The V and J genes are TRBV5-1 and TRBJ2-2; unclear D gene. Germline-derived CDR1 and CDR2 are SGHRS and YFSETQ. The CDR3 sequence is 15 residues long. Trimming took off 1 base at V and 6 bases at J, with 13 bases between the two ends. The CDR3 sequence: CASSLRAALAGELFF. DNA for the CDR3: TGCGCCAGCAGCTTGCGGGCTGCCCTCGCCGGGGAGCTGTTTTTT.